This T cell receptor beta chain was sequenced for a study of shared clonotypes between healthy human individuals. On the study more broadly: Researchers drew samples from a couple of women and a few men aged 18 to 49.

At the deep level, the assay was run. Original handling: Without quality scores, immunoSEQ junctional reads could not be filtered like full-length reads. TCRdb keeps only in-frame clones here, not all; method: immunoSEQ multiplex PCR. V and J calls and clone size come straight from that table; D and trimming were deduced from the DNA. Of under 1 million clones listed, approximately 92% are singletons. Trimming left V 4 bases short and J 5 bases short, with 14 bases between. There are 14 residues in the CDR3. The germline gives CDR1 LNHDA, CDR2 SQIVND (reference sequence). Naive CD8 populations comprised CD45RO-negative cells positively selected for CCR7, excluding terminally differentiated effector memory CD45RA+ cells.

This chain uses TRBV19 with TRBJ1-1; weak D call: TRBD1 (6 bases). The TCR comes from a man aged 25-40 years in good health. Sequenced sample: naive CD8+ T cells sorted from blood. The CDR3 reads CASSTLDSLTEAFF. CDR3 nucleotides: TGTGCCAGTAGTACCTTGGACAGTTTGACTGAAGCTTTCTTT.